This TCR beta chain was found in a study of blood T cell repertoires in COVID-19. Study at large: From the United States, Italy and Spain came samples of acute and convalescent COVID-19. T cells, B-cell-depleted T cells, or PBMCs provided the cDNA or gDNA that served as material.

V shed 2 bases and J shed 6 bases, with 14 bases lying between them. This CDR3 spans 15 amino acids. Germline V gene data show CDR1 as LGHNA and CDR2 as YSLEER. Authors' data handling: Estimation of nucleated cell counts was performed using reference gene primer amplification. Clones were sequenced by immunoSEQ multiplex PCR, and TCRdb holds only the in-frame ones, with some missing. V and J calls and clone size are given by that table; D and trimming were obtained from the DNA. Among roughly 65,000 clones listed, approximately 95% were seen once. The gene calls are TRBV4-3 and TRBJ1-5; maybe TRBD1 (5 bases). This sequence was found in a man between 65 and 85 years old with active COVID-19. Sequencing used peripheral blood. The CDR3 spells CASSQNTGFSQPQHF. In DNA, the CDR3 is TGCGCCAGCAGCCAAAACACAGGTTTTAGTCAGCCCCAGCATTTT.